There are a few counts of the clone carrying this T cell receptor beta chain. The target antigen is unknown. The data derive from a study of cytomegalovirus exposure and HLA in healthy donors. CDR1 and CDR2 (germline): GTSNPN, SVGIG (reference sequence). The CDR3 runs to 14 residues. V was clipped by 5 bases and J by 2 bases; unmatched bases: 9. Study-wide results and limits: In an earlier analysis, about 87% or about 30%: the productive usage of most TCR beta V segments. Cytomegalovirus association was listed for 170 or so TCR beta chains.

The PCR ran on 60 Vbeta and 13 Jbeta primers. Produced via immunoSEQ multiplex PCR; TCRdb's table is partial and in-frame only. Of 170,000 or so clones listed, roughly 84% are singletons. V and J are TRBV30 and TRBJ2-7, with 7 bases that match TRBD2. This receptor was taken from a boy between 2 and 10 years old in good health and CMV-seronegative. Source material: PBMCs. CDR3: CAWRRGITTYEQYF. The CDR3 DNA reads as TGTGCCTGGCGGCGGGGGATAACCACCTACGAGCAGTACTTC.